These 3 T cell receptor beta chains came from one sample sequenced in a study of blood T cell repertoires in COVID-19. Assay: immunoSEQ multiplex PCR; the TCRdb copy retains only in-frame clones and omits some. The sample includes more than 150,000 clones, approximately 83% of them seen just once. The sample consisted of peripheral blood. Every receptor here comes from a man aged 55 to 70 with acute or convalescent COVID-19.

This chain uses TRBV4-1 with TRBJ2-7, with D perhaps matching TRBD2 (5 bases). Trimming shortened V by 1 base and J by 6 bases, and 13 bases separated the two germline ends. Germline V CDR1 and CDR2: MGHRA, YSYEKL. This CDR3 region has 14 residues. In nucleotides, the CDR3 is TGCGCCAGCAGCCAAGTCCAGGTAGGGAGCGAGCAGTACTTC. Protein: CASSQVQVGSEQYF.

CDR3 residues: CASSHTGTADGYTF. For the CDR3, the DNA is TGTGCCAGCAGTCACACCGGGACAGCTGATGGCTACACCTTC. This chain connects TRBV27 to TRBJ1-2, with TRBD1 identical over 7 bases. This CDR3 has 14 residues. Germline loops: CDR1 MNHEY, CDR2 SMNVEV (reference sequence). The V segment lost 5 bases and the J segment 6 bases; nucleotides outside the gene matches: 9.

This chain links TRBV5-1 with TRBJ1-2; 9 positions match TRBD1. The CDR3 is made up of 17 amino acids. CDR1 is SGHRS, CDR2 YFSETQ, per germline. V gave up 7 bases and J gave up 0 bases; unmatched junction bases: 13. Written as DNA, the CDR3 is TGCGCCAGCGGATCACCGGAACAGGGGGCTTCTAACTATGGCTACACCTTC. This codes for CASGSPEQGASNYGYTF. The variable domain in full, with the rest retrieved from reference TRBV5-1 and TRBJ1-2, is KAGVTQTPRYLIKTRGQQVTLSCSPISGHRSVSWYQQTPGQGLQFLFEYFSETQRNKGNFPGRFSGRQFSNSRSEMNVSTLELGDSALYLCASGSPEQGASNYGYTFGSGTRLTVV.